This T cell receptor beta chain is drawn from a study of shared clonotypes between healthy human individuals. Cells designated naive CD8 were CD45RO-negative and were positively selected for CCR7, with terminally differentiated effector memory CD45RA+ cells excluded. V was pared by 1 base and J by 3 bases, with 6 bases between. Germline CDR1 is MNHEY and CDR2 is SVGAGI. This CDR3 has 14 residues. Assay used: immunoSEQ multiplex PCR; TCRdb lists only in-frame clones, some missing. The sample carries 2 million or so clones, about 95% recorded once. The source material was naive CD8+ T cells sorted from blood. The J gene is TRBJ2-2, the V gene TRBV6-5; D is unresolved. This receptor was obtained from a man younger than 30 in good health. The CDR3 protein is CASSYYAHTGELFF. The DNA of the CDR3 is TGTGCCAGCAGTTACTACGCGCACACCGGGGAGCTGTTTTTT.